This T cell receptor (beta chain) came from a study of blood T cells in healthy people across ages. Study-wide results and limits: Among long-lived donors, naive CD4+ cells were more numerous and diversity higher than in aged donors.

Germline V lookup: CDR1 SGHTA, CDR2 FQGNSA. CDR3 length: 16 amino acids. Using a J-beta primer mix together with a sample-barcoded 5' primer, a second PCR was run for roughly 7 to 11 cycles. In TCRdb, the 5' RACE reads were re-called with MiXCR into one record per CDR3 protein. The data show around 520,000 distinct CDR3 sequences, with roughly a quarter seen just once and 3.6% held by the top ten. It was about 10 milliliters of peripheral blood that were drawn from each donor. Turning to this clonotype: Its antigen is undetermined.

This sample also appeared in a second study, on T cells of mothers and their children. According to that study: For unrelated pairs as for related ones, thymic selection shapes TCR recombination output similarly. Nobody spotted any persistent microchimeric T cell clones.

The sequencing sample was made of blood. This TCR was sampled from a boy aged 2-9 years in good health. The chain links TRBV7-2 to TRBJ2-1; TRBD2 agrees at 9 bases. Gene TRBJ2-5 matches the end of the DNA better, so the J call may be wrong. The CDR3 nucleotides are TGTGCCAGCAGCTTAGGTTCTGGCGGGAGGGGGGAGACCCAGTACTTC. Its translation is CASSLGSGGRGETQYF.